The clone carrying this TCR beta chain came up many times. Library construction for TCR beta used iRepertoire HTBI primers and Arm-PCR of CDR3 regions. A single record per CDR3 protein comes from TCRdb applying MiXCR to the multiplex PCR reads. The sample shows about 540,000 distinct CDR3 sequences, about 13% of them seen only once. This entry comes from a study of regulatory T cells in long-lasting Graves disease. Regarding time point: newly diagnosed GD, antithyroid drugs for less than 3 months. PBMCs provided the RNA from which the TCR library was made. This CDR3 is 15 amino acids long. Germline CDR1 and CDR2: SGHAT and FQNNGV. V was pared by 3 bases and J by 4 bases, with 13 bases between. This same sample was also taken into another study, of T cells in Graves' hyperthyroidism and ophthalmopathy. That source notes: HTBI primers were used for first-round RT-PCR of the TCR CDR3.

The sample in question was peripheral blood mononuclear cells (PBMCs), obtained at new diagnosis, from a patient treated with antithyroid drugs. The origin of this receptor is a man aged 25 to 45 with Graves disease. The J gene is TRBJ1-3, the V gene TRBV11-2; D may be TRBD1 (5 bases). In DNA form, the CDR3 reads TGTGCCAGCAGCTTCCAAGGGACCGTAGGAAACACCATATATTTT. Its protein product is CASSFQGTVGNTIYF.